This record looks at one TCR beta chain sequence and its context. What it binds is not known. Each CDR3 protein is one row after TCRdb ran MiXCR on the 5' RACE reads. The table includes some 400,000 distinct CDR3 sequences, approximately 5.7% detected once. The data stem from a study of T cells after yellow fever vaccination. Study as a whole: SMART-Seq v4 Ultra Low Input prepared the low-cell-number fractions.

Study results and caveats: Contaminating bulk clonotypes could be abundant in FACS-sorted repertoires. Boosting was followed by the reappearance of most primary-vaccination clones (around 95% CD4, about 88% CD8).

With 9 bases clipped from V and 6 bases from J, the junction kept 11 bases outside the gene matches. The CDR3 spans 14 residues. The material sequenced was PBMCs, taken 5 days after the yellow fever booster vaccination. This chain uses TRBV12-3 or TRBV12-4 with TRBJ1-5, with 7 bases that match TRBD1. This receptor was obtained from a man aged 25 to 45 who received the YFV17D yellow fever vaccine. The CDR3 nucleotides read TGTGCCAGTAGACAGGGTAATTTGGGTCAGCCCCAGCATTTT. Its translation: CASRQGNLGQPQHF.